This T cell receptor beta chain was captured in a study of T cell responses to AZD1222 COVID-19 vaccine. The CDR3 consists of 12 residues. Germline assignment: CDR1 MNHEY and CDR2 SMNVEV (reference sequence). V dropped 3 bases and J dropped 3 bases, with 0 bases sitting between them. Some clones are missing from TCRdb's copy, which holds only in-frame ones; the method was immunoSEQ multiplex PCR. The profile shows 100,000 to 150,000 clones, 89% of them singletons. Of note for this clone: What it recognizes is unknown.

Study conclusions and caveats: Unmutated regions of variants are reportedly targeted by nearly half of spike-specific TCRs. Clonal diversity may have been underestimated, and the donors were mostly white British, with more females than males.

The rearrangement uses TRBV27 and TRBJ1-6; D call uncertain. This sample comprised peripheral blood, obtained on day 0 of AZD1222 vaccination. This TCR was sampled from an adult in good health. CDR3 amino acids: CASSFYNSPLHF. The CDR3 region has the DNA TGTGCCAGCAGTTTCTATAATTCACCCCTCCACTTT.